The 9 T cell receptor beta chains presented below share a single source sample, sequenced in a study of naive and memory T cell subsets (dated by TCRdb to 2016 to 2017). The protocol used for the library was UMI-ligation and nested PCR. Instrument used: Illumina MiSeq. The beta constant-region primer was an equimolar mix of two oligonucleotides covering both TRBC1 and TRBC2. Using fastp trimming at Q25 and MiXCR clonotype assembly, TCRdb reanalyzed the public sequencing data and kept in-frame beta chains. Rows are unified per CDR3 protein, each entry keeping the most common DNA and genes. The sample profile shows 120,000 to 150,000 distinct CDR3 sequences; more than 15% of them were found once. Of the sample, 0.14% to 0.15% falls within the top ten clones. The sequenced material came from naive CD4+ T cells from blood. The cell subset or site label on this specimen signifies: naive T cells, CD45RA high CD27+. The receptor source for this set is a human donor in good health.

This clonotype was seen only a few times. The J gene is TRBJ1-1, the V gene TRBV27; D may be TRBD1 (6 bases). The CDR3 sequence is 16 residues long. Germline V gene data show CDR1 as MNHEY and CDR2 as SMNVEV (reference sequence). Trimming cost V 4 bases and J 10 bases, with 25 bases left between them. Written as DNA, the CDR3 is TGTGCCAGCAGTTCCACCTCTTACAGGGTCGGCGGTGGAGCTTTCTTT. Its protein is CASSSTSYRVGGGAFF.

V gene TRBV20-1 combines with J gene TRBJ2-5; 9 bases agree with TRBD1. V shed 5 bases and J 4 bases; nucleotides not matched to a gene: 8. The CDR3 covers 14 residues. CDR1 is DFQATT and CDR2 is SNEGSKA in the germline V gene (reference sequence). This CDR3 reads CSAANRGLSETQYF. CDR3 sequence (DNA): TGCAGTGCTGCTAACAGGGGGCTATCAGAGACCCAGTACTTC.

This chain connects TRBV27 to TRBJ1-6; D not resolved. This CDR3 contains 13 residues. V lost 5 bases to trimming and J lost 9 bases, with 11 bases between them. CDR1 is MNHEY, CDR2 SMNVEV, per germline (reference sequence). In DNA, the CDR3 is TGTGCCAGCAGTCCATTTTTCCTTTCACCCCTCCACTTT. Translated, it gives CASSPFFLSPLHF.

The chain is built from TRBV30 and TRBJ2-1, with 7 nucleotides matching TRBD2. There are 14 residues in the CDR3. The V and J ends lost 3 bases and 8 bases, in that order; junction bases with no gene match: 10. Germline assignment: CDR1 GTSNPN and CDR2 SVGIG (reference sequence). DNA for the CDR3: TGTGCCTGGAGCTCTACTAGCGCGAGAGATGAGCAGTTCTTC. Encoded protein: CAWSSTSARDEQFF.

The chain combines TRBV29-1 with TRBJ2-5, with unresolved D. Germline V gives CDR1 SQVTM, CDR2 ANQGSEA. The CDR3 loop spans 13 amino acids. V dropped 3 bases and J dropped 0 bases, with 8 bases sitting between them. The DNA of the CDR3 is TGCAGCGTTGAGGGTCAGAACCAAGAGACCCAGTACTTC. Translation gives CSVEGQNQETQYF.

The rearrangement joins TRBV3-1 to TRBJ2-7; D is perhaps TRBD2 (6 bases). Germline lookup yields CDR1 LGHDT and CDR2 YNNKEL (reference sequence). V dropped 4 bases and J dropped 5 bases, with 18 bases sitting between them. The CDR3 extends over 15 amino acids. CDR3 residues: CASSRSGLEMNEQYF. The CDR3 DNA follows: TGTGCCAGCAGCCGCTCGGGACTCGAAATGAACGAGCAGTACTTC.

This sequence joins TRBV4-2 and TRBJ2-1; D unclear. The length of the CDR3 is 13 residues. Germline CDR1 LGHNA, CDR2 YNFKEQ. V was shortened by 0 bases and J by 10 bases, with 10 bases between the two germline ends. CDR3 loop: CASSQEGRKEQFF. In DNA form, the CDR3 reads TGTGCCAGCAGCCAAGAGGGTCGGAAAGAGCAGTTCTTC.

This clonotype was observed a handful of times. The chain uses TRBV29-1 and TRBJ1-1; D might be TRBD1 (6 bases). The CDR3 totals 13 residues. V shed 4 bases and J shed 1 base, with 10 bases lying between them. The germline CDR1 and CDR2 sequences are SQVTM and ANQGSEA. The CDR3 is CSVALTGNTEAFF. The CDR3 coding sequence is TGCAGCGTTGCCCTGACAGGGAACACTGAAGCTTTCTTT.

This clonotype was seen more than once but under ten times. The V gene is TRBV5-1, the J gene TRBJ2-1, with TRBD2 identical over 8 bases. The CDR3 totals 15 residues. Trimming cost V 3 bases and J 1 base; bases outside gene matches: 3. The germline gives CDR1 SGHRS, CDR2 YFSETQ. The CDR3 DNA follows: TGCGCCAGCAGCTGGGGACTAGTTTCCTACAATGAGCAGTTCTTC. This codes for CASSWGLVSYNEQFF.